These T cell receptor beta chains were read from a single sample in a study of blood T cell repertoires in COVID-19. Sequencing used immunoSEQ multiplex PCR; TCRdb keeps in-frame clones, though not all of them. The repertoire holds approximately 140,000 clones, with approximately 87% as singletons. The sequencing sample was made of peripheral blood. The receptors derive from a woman in her 40s with acute or convalescent COVID-19. CDR3s include the opening cysteine and the closing phenylalanine or tryptophan. A D gene is named only where the DNA matches it firmly. Part of the rows lack a size; the others show once, few, many or a class for expanded clones.

>TRBD2|TRBJ2-5|.|TRBV5-5
CASSLSTSAETQYF
>.|TRBJ1-5|.|TRBV21-1
CASSTGQGHQPQHF
>.|TRBJ1-2|.|TRBV6-5
CASSYSDSYYGYTF
>.|TRBJ1-6|.|TRBV7-9
CASSLASQGSPLHF
>TRBD1|TRBJ2-1|.|TRBV18
CASSPKGQGLYNEQFF
>TRBD2|TRBJ2-1|.|TRBV7-3
CASSRGRGSNEQFF
>TRBD2|TRBJ2-7|.|TRBV15
CATSRDRLAPFSYEQYF
>.|TRBJ1-1|.|TRBV6-2/TRBV6-3
CASSWIGGVGKAFF
>TRBD1|TRBJ1-2|.|TRBV5-6
CASSLGVTGIQGYTF
>TRBD2|TRBJ2-5|.|TRBV11-2
CASSFAGEGETQYF
>.|TRBJ2-2|.|TRBV19
CASSDRSAGELFF
>.|TRBJ1-1|.|TRBV6-5
CASSYSGTMNTEAFF
>.|TRBJ1-1|.|TRBV30
CAWSRGGEAFF
>TRBD1|TRBJ1-4|.|TRBV4-3
CASSQEGQEHEKLFF
>.|TRBJ1-2|.|TRBV10-3
CAIGTPGAYGYTF
>TRBD1|TRBJ2-7|.|TRBV7-9
CASSWGQGKAYEQYF
>TRBD2|TRBJ2-2|.|TRBV7-9
CASSLTSGRANGELFF
>TRBD2|TRBJ2-1|.|TRBV11-2
CASSLLAGAPTGEQFF
>TRBD2|TRBJ2-1|.|TRBV18
CASSPGTSFDEQFF
>.|TRBJ1-1|.|TRBV9
CASSVAPGHTEAFF
>TRBD1|TRBJ2-1|.|TRBV19
CASSQQTGLWNEQFF
>.|TRBJ1-3|once|TRBV15
CATSRAPGAGNTIYF
>TRBD1|TRBJ1-2|.|TRBV9
CASSQTGGNYGYTF
>.|TRBJ2-7|.|TRBV4-1
CASSQGPQGTYEQYF
>TRBD2|TRBJ2-7|.|TRBV11-2
CASSLDPSGAYEQYF
>TRBD1|TRBJ1-1|.|TRBV3-1/TRBV3-2
CASSPHRGGAFF
>.|TRBJ1-4|.|TRBV5-1
CASSSIGRDEKLFF
>.|TRBJ1-5|.|TRBV7-2
CASSFRYSNQPQHF
>.|TRBJ2-5|.|TRBV7-6
CASSSRTVQETQYF
>TRBD1|TRBJ1-1|.|TRBV5-1
CASSFSQGAVTEAFF
>.|TRBJ1-1|once|TRBV28
CASTSTVEAFF
>.|TRBJ1-5|.|TRBV2
CASSGTGFGNQPQHF
>.|TRBJ2-7|.|TRBV4-1
CASSQTSTYEQYF
>.|TRBJ1-2|.|TRBV7-2
CASSSGGGQAYGYTF
>.|TRBJ1-2|.|TRBV5-6
CASSLGTASYGYTF
>.|TRBJ2-3|.|TRBV18
CASSPPGQKTDTQYF
>.|TRBJ1-1|.|TRBV7-2
CASSLPRGGNTEAFF
>TRBD1|TRBJ1-3|.|TRBV19
CASSADRARSGNTIYF
>.|TRBJ2-3|.|TRBV6-5
CASSYSMPTTDTQYF
>TRBD2|TRBJ2-7|.|TRBV14
CASSQGIAGAYEQYF
>.|TRBJ2-5|.|TRBV4-1
CASSQGRGGQETQYF
>.|TRBJ1-6|.|TRBV28
CASSLRRSSYNSPLHF
>.|TRBJ2-7|.|TRBV7-2
CASSLVTGQNEQYF
>.|TRBJ1-2|.|TRBV18
CASSPAPWENYGYTF
>.|TRBJ1-6|.|TRBV19
CASSIVGTNSPLHF